The 31 T cell receptor beta chains in this list originate from one sample, sequenced in a study of CD8+CD57+ T cells in acquired aplastic anemia. All patients picked for sequencing had shown, by flow cytometry, an expansion of CD8+CD57+ cells. Genomic DNA, the template, was used for profiling of the TCR beta VDJ and CDR3. TCRdb reprocessed the reads with MiXCR, giving one entry per CDR3 protein. Here the sample spans more than 250,000 distinct CDR3 sequences, less than 85% being singletons. The specimen sequenced was sorted CD4+, CD8+, or CD8+CD57+ T cells (not recorded which) from PBMCs. The receptor set was obtained from a human donor with aplastic anemia.

V and J are TRBV19 and TRBJ1-5; no firm D call. There are 14 residues in the CDR3. V lost 0 bases to trimming and J lost 6 bases, with 9 bases between them. CDR1 is LNHDA and CDR2 is SQIVND in the germline V gene (reference sequence). As DNA, the CDR3 is TGTGCCAGTAGTATAGATAGAAGGGTTCAGCCCCAGCATTTT. Its protein is CASSIDRRVQPQHF.

About this clonotype: The CDR3 ends on some other residue instead of the conserved phenylalanine or tryptophan, so this is likely a read error. The chain combines TRBV19 with TRBJ2-1; 7 bases agree with TRBD2. V shed 6 bases and J 8 bases; nucleotides not matched to a gene: 16. The CDR3 extends over 16 amino acids. Germline assignment: CDR1 LNHDA and CDR2 SQIVND (reference sequence). The CDR3 DNA reads TGTGCCAGTAGCCTAGCTAGCGGAACCGGTCAGGATGAGCAGTTCGTC. This codes for CASSLASGTGQDEQFV.

This chain links TRBV5-6 with TRBJ2-3; a possible D gene is TRBD2 (6 bases). This CDR3 region has 14 residues. Looked up from germline, CDR1 is SGHDT and CDR2 is YYEEEE. The V and J ends lost 2 bases and 6 bases respectively, with 13 bases between them. For the CDR3, the DNA is TGTGCCAGCAGCTTTTGGCGGGGTCCCGATACGCAGTATTTT. Translated: CASSFWRGPDTQYF.

Comment on this clonotype: One end of the junction varies from germline; a read error may be responsible. The CDR3 here is CAVIVGPETKDTRYF. The CDR3 nucleotides read TGTGCCGTTATTGTGGGCCCCGAGACAAAAGACACCCGGTACTTC. V usage is TRBV7-7 and J usage is TRBJ2-5; D is unresolved. In germline, CDR1 is SSHAT, CDR2 FNYEAQ (reference sequence). The CDR3 sequence is 15 residues long.

CDR3 protein: CSASSKTAFAHNEQFF. The CDR3 DNA follows: TGCAGTGCCAGTAGTAAAACAGCCTTTGCACACAATGAGCAGTTCTTC. V is TRBV20-1 and J is TRBJ2-1; D call uncertain. Germline V gives CDR1 DFQATT, CDR2 SNEGSKA (reference sequence). V was trimmed by 6 bases and J by 5 bases, leaving 23 bases between them. This CDR3 is built from 16 residues.

The genes are TRBV9 and TRBJ2-3; D may be TRBD1 (6 bases). The CDR3 has 13 residues. Trimming took 5 bases from V and 13 from J, leaving 20 bases between them. Germline V gene data show CDR1 as SGDLS and CDR2 as YYNGEE. This CDR3 reads CASRDGGRDTEYF. The CDR3 DNA reads TGTGCCAGCAGGGATGGGGGCAGAGATACCGAGTATTTT.

Comment on this clonotype: Without the conserved terminal phenylalanine or tryptophan, this CDR3 likely stems from a read error. The DNA is omitted, as the CDR3 cannot be located on it reliably, and the CDR3 follows TCRdb's listing. The chain links TRBV7-9 to TRBJ2-5; the listed D gene, TRBD2, was not tested against the DNA. The length of the CDR3 is 12 amino acids, counting both ends. From germline, CDR1 is SEHNR and CDR2 FQNEAQ (reference sequence). The CDR3 spells CASSGARETRYY.

This clonotype has a handful of counts. V usage is TRBV7-7 and J usage is TRBJ1-5; no clear D. V was cut by 2 bases and J by 1 base, with 12 bases left in between. The CDR3 is 16 amino acids. The germline V gene has CDR1 SSHAT and CDR2 FNYEAQ (reference sequence). CDR3 amino acids: CASSLTIGRSNQPQHF. The DNA of the CDR3 is TGTGCCAGCAGCTTAACAATCGGACGGAGCAATCAGCCCCAGCATTTT.

This clonotype was observed a handful of times. The V gene is TRBV5-6, the J gene TRBJ2-2; no clear D. The CDR3 length is 12 residues. The germline V and J ends were trimmed by 0 bases and 7 bases, with 4 bases remaining between them. Per the germline V gene, CDR1 is SGHDT and CDR2 is YYEEEE. The CDR3 spells CASSLGDGELFF. CDR3 in DNA: TGTGCCAGCAGCTTGGGAGACGGGGAGCTGTTTTTT.

The chain uses TRBV12-3 or TRBV12-4 and TRBJ2-2; 10 bases fit TRBD1. This CDR3 region has 16 residues. The J segment lost 7 bases and the V segment lost 8 bases, leaving 13 bases of the junction unmatched. DNA for the CDR3: TGTGCCAGCGCCCTCCGGGACAGGGGACAAGACGGGGAGCTGTTTTTT. The encoded protein is CASALRDRGQDGELFF.

Concerning this clonotype itself: At one boundary the junction diverges from the germline segment, which might be a read error. The chain recombines TRBV19 with TRBJ2-1, with TRBD2 matching 10 bases. CDR1 LNHDA and CDR2 SQIVND come from the germline V gene (reference sequence). The CDR3 contains 15 residues. CDR3 DNA sequence: TGTGCCAGTAGTATCACTAGCGGGGTTTCTGAGGAGCTGTTCTGG. This translates into CASSITSGVSEELFW.

With respect to this clonotype: The junction does not match germline at one end; this may be a read error. The chain couples TRBV7-9 to TRBJ2-3; D is undetermined. The CDR3 is made up of 14 amino acids. From germline, CDR1 is SEHNR and CDR2 FQNEAQ (reference sequence). Written as DNA, the CDR3 is TGTGCCAGCAGCCTCGCGGCAGGTGCTCACACACATACTTTT. Its translation: CASSLAAGAHTHTF.

The genes are TRBV20-1 and TRBJ1-3; tentatively, D is TRBD1 (5 bases). Germline values: CDR1 DFQATT, CDR2 SNEGSKA (reference sequence). The V gene lost 6 bases and the J gene lost 4 bases, with 16 bases spanning the gap. CDR3 length: 14 residues. The CDR3 bases are TGCAGTGCCAGTAGTTGGGGCTTCGGAAACACCATATATTTT. Translated, it gives CSASSWGFGNTIYF.

The J gene is TRBJ1-2, the V gene TRBV7-2; TRBD1 aligns across 9 bases. Germline loops: CDR1 SGHTA, CDR2 FQGNSA. The CDR3 is 15 residues long. V lost 9 bases, J lost 3 bases, and 11 bases stayed unmatched. CDR3 nucleotides: TGTGCCAGTAGCATAACAGGGGGCGCCGACTATGGCTACACCTTC. Protein: CASSITGGADYGYTF.

The rearrangement links TRBV7-8 to TRBJ1-1, with D unclear. Germline V gives CDR1 SGHVS, CDR2 FQNEAQ. CDR3 size: 16 residues. V lost 0 bases and J 11 bases, leaving 22 bases between the germline ends. CDR3 sequence: CASSLAGGRRSEAAFF. The CDR3, as DNA: TGTGCCAGCAGCTTAGCGGGAGGTCGCAGATCGGAAGCGGCTTTCTTT.

Remarks on this clonotype: The junction and the germline gene differ at one end; a read error may be behind it. The V and J genes are TRBV5-4 and TRBJ2-1; 7 nucleotides align to TRBD2. The CDR3 covers 15 residues. Germline CDR1 reads SGHNT; CDR2 reads YYREEE (reference sequence). CDR3 nucleotides: TGTGCCAGCAGCTTTACTAGCGCACTGTCGAATGAACAGTTCTTC. Residues: CASSFTSALSNEQFF.

The CDR3, as DNA: TGTGCCAGCAGTACCATCGGGGGGCAGGGTTACACTGAAGCTTTCTTT. Translating gives CASSTIGGQGYTEAFF. The rearrangement joins TRBV7-8 to TRBJ1-1; D possibly corresponds to TRBD1 (6 bases). Trimming cost V 6 bases and J 3 bases, with 20 bases left between them. There are 16 residues in the CDR3. CDR1 SGHVS and CDR2 FQNEAQ come from the germline V gene.

The chain has TRBV2 and TRBJ2-5; TRBD1 might be the D (5 bases). The CDR3 sequence is 14 residues long. V dropped 10 bases and J dropped 3 bases, with 18 bases sitting between them. CDR1 and CDR2 (germline): SNHLY, FYNNEI. CDR3 coding DNA: TGTGCCACCAGCAGGGTGGCCAGCGAAGAGACCCAGTACTTC. Amino acid sequence: CATSRVASEETQYF.

As regards this clonotype: At one end the junction does not follow the germline gene, possibly because of a read error. The CDR3 DNA reads TGTGCCAGCAGCTTGACCAGGGGCGCCGACTATGGCTACTTT. It encodes CASSLTRGADYGYF. This sequence joins TRBV7-2 and TRBJ1-6; TRBD1 might be the D (6 bases). Per germline, CDR1 SGHTA and CDR2 FQGNSA. The CDR3 is 14 amino acids. Combining the CDR3 with reference TRBV7-2 and TRBJ1-6 gives the whole variable domain GAGVSQSPSNKVTEKGKDVELRCDPISGHTALYWYRQSLGQGLEFLIYFQGNSAPDKSGLPSDRFSAERTGGSVSTLTIQRTQQEDSAVYLCASSLTRGADYGYFGNGTRLTVT.

The chain uses TRBV7-8 and TRBJ2-7, with TRBD2 as a possible D gene (6 bases). Germline V CDR1 and CDR2: SGHVS, FQNEAQ. The germline V and J ends were trimmed by 0 bases and 3 bases, with 21 bases remaining between them. The CDR3 totals 18 residues. The CDR3 sequence: CASSLAGGGDTLYYEQYF. DNA of the CDR3: TGTGCCAGCAGCTTAGCGGGAGGTGGCGATACGCTGTACTACGAGCAGTACTTC.

CDR3 protein: CSAGRSRGTEQFF. In DNA, the CDR3 is TGCAGTGCTGGGAGAAGCAGGGGTACTGAGCAGTTCTTC. This chain links TRBV20-1 with TRBJ2-1, with a tentative D call TRBD1 (6 bases). This CDR3 is built from 13 residues. The V gene lost 5 bases and the J gene lost 9 bases, with 17 bases spanning the gap. From germline, CDR1 is DFQATT and CDR2 SNEGSKA (reference sequence).

The V gene is TRBV7-9, the J gene TRBJ2-3; D remains unclear. CDR1 is SEHNR and CDR2 is FQNEAQ in the germline V gene (reference sequence). The CDR3 has 13 residues. Trimming took 9 bases from V and 11 from J, leaving 21 bases between them. The CDR3 is CASSLAPHPLQYF. The CDR3 DNA sequence: TGTGCCAGTTCCCTCGCGCCCCATCCATTGCAGTATTTT.

V and J are TRBV11-3 and TRBJ2-7; a possible D gene is TRBD2 (7 bases). Trimming removed 5 bases from V and 4 bases from J, with 21 bases in between. The CDR3 totals 16 residues. Germline CDR1 and CDR2: SGHNT and YENEEA. Written as DNA, the CDR3 is TGTGCCAGCAGCCAAGAACTGACAGGCGGGGGTTACGAGCAGTACTTC. Its protein is CASSQELTGGGYEQYF.

This clonotype was observed a single time. The chain uses TRBV2 and TRBJ2-5; unclear D gene. CDR3 length: 14 amino acids. Germline CDR1 reads SNHLY; CDR2 reads FYNNEI. V shed 6 bases and J shed 8 bases, with 19 bases lying between them. The CDR3, as DNA: TGTGCCAGCAGCAGAGGCAGCGAGGAAAACACCCAGTACTTC. It encodes CASSRGSEENTQYF.

The gene calls are TRBV7-8 and TRBJ1-1; D is unresolved. V was cut by 0 bases and J by 9 bases, with 17 bases left in between. The CDR3 consists of 15 residues. Germline values: CDR1 SGHVS, CDR2 FQNEAQ. The CDR3 region has the DNA TGTGCCAGCAGCTTAGCGGGAAGTCCCGATACGCAAGCTTTCTTT. Translation: CASSLAGSPDTQAFF. The entire variable domain, with the rest obtained from reference TRBV7-8 and TRBJ1-1, is as follows: GAGVSQSPRYKVAKRGQDVALRCDPISGHVSLFWYQQALGQGPEFLTYFQNEAQLDKSGLPSDRFFAERPEGSVSTLKIQRTQQEDSAVYLCASSLAGSPDTQAFFGQGTRLTVV.

This clonotype came up once. The rearrangement links TRBV7-8 to TRBJ2-1; no firm D call. CDR3 length: 16 residues. The V end was cut by 4 bases, the J end by 6 bases, with 19 bases between. Germline V gene lookup returns CDR1 SGHVS and CDR2 FQNEAQ. The CDR3 DNA reads TGTGCCAGCAGCTCCCAAAGACGCGGAGAATGCAATGAGCAGTTCTTC. It translates to CASSSQRRGECNEQFF.

The genes are TRBV11-1 and TRBJ2-7, with unresolved D. This CDR3 has 12 amino acids. V lost 5 bases to trimming and J lost 8 bases, with 13 bases between them. CDR1 SGHAT and CDR2 FQDESV come from the germline V gene (reference sequence). CDR3 nucleotide sequence: TGTGCCAGCAGCCATGTCAGTTACAAGCAGTACGTC. Translating it yields CASSHVSYKQYV.

V and J are TRBV9 and TRBJ2-5, with D possibly called TRBD1 or TRBD2 (7 bases each). Per the germline V gene, CDR1 is SGDLS and CDR2 is YYNGEE. Trimming stripped 10 bases from V and 5 bases from J, with 15 bases between. The CDR3 has 12 amino acids. CDR3 residues: CAGQGGTETQYF. The CDR3 nucleotides read TGTGCCGGCCAGGGGGGGACGGAGACCCAGTACTTC.

The CDR3 nucleotides read TGTGCCAGCAGCTTACAGCCAGGCCCCGATACGCTTTATTACGAGCAGTACGTC. Amino acids: CASSLQPGPDTLYYEQYV. J is TRBJ2-7 and V is TRBV7-2; D is uncertain. This CDR3 is 18 amino acids long. V gave up 2 bases and J gave up 4 bases, with 24 bases separating them. CDR1 and CDR2 (germline): SGHTA, FQGNSA.

The chain recombines TRBV9 with TRBJ2-3, with a weak D call TRBD2 (5 bases). The CDR3 totals 16 residues. Trimming removed 7 bases at V and 9 bases at J, with 27 bases between. The germline V gene encodes CDR1 SGDLS and CDR2 YYNGEE. Written as DNA, the CDR3 is TGTGCCAGCGGAGGAGCATGGAACATTCAGTCCTTCACGCAGTATTTT. It codes for CASGGAWNIQSFTQYF. The entire variable domain, with the rest obtained from reference TRBV9 and TRBJ2-3, is as follows: DSGVTQTPKHLITATGQRVTLRCSPRSGDLSVYWYQQSLDQGLQFLIQYYNGEERAKGNILERFSAQQFPDLHSELNLSSLELGDSALYFCASGGAWNIQSFTQYFGPGTRLTVL.

The chain uses TRBV24-1 and TRBJ2-3, with D possibly called TRBD1 or TRBD2 (5 bases each). The V end was cut by 12 bases, the J end by 6 bases, with 15 bases between. This CDR3 has 12 residues. CDR1 and CDR2 from the germline V gene are KGHDR and SFDVKD. The CDR3 is CAGGDPKDTQYF. The CDR3 region has the DNA TGTGCCGGGGGTGACCCTAAGGATACGCAGTATTTT.